These 27 T cell receptor beta chains were sequenced from one sample in a study of memory CD4+ T cells and cytomegalovirus serostatus. Some clones are missing from TCRdb's copy, which holds only in-frame ones; the method was immunoSEQ multiplex PCR. This sample has tens of thousands of clones, with over 60% found just once. The sort gate was single viable CD3+CD4+CD8-CD45RO+ cells for memory CD4+ T cells. The material sequenced was memory CD4+ T cells from blood. These receptors originate from an adult in good health and CMV-seronegative.

CDR3: CASSMTSGYTDTQYF. CDR3 DNA sequence: TGTGCCAGCAGCATGACTAGCGGTTACACAGATACGCAGTATTTT. V is TRBV19 and J is TRBJ2-3, with 9 positions matching TRBD2. Trimming removed 9 bases from V and 2 bases from J; junction bases left unmatched: 9. In germline, CDR1 is LNHDA, CDR2 SQIVND (reference sequence). This CDR3 region has 15 residues.

J is TRBJ1-2 and V is TRBV21-1. TRBV21-1 is marked as a pseudogene. The CDR3 consists of 13 residues. CDR3 sequence reads: CASSNLRATGYTF. Written as DNA, the CDR3 is TGTGCCAGCAGCAATTTGAGGGCGACGGGCTACACCTTC.

The chain carries TRBV6-5 and TRBJ2-3; the D call may be TRBD1 or TRBD2 (5 bases each). The CDR3 extends over 14 amino acids. Germline V gene data show CDR1 as MNHEY and CDR2 as SVGAGI. V was shortened by 2 bases and J by 0 bases, with 6 bases between the two germline ends. The DNA for the CDR3 is TGTGCCAGCAGTTACGAGGGGAGCACAGATACGCAGTATTTT. Residues: CASSYEGSTDTQYF.

The chain employs TRBV28 and TRBJ1-5; unclear D gene. Per the germline V gene, CDR1 is MDHEN and CDR2 is SYDVKM. Trimming cost V 1 base and J 7 bases, with 17 bases left between them. The CDR3 is made up of 16 amino acids. The CDR3 DNA sequence: TGTGCCAGCAGTTTATATGCCGCCGGGGTTAGCCAGCCCCAGCATTTT. Translated: CASSLYAAGVSQPQHF.

This clone turned up a few times. CDR3 sequence: CASSESGVRETQYF. CDR3 bases: TGTGCCAGCAGTGAGTCCGGGGTGAGGGAGACCCAGTACTTC. The chain combines TRBV2 with TRBJ2-5, with D maybe TRBD2 (5 bases). V lost 3 bases and J lost 5, with 13 bases in between. The CDR3 totals 14 residues. Looked up from germline, CDR1 is SNHLY and CDR2 is FYNNEI.

The chain uses TRBV2 and TRBJ2-7; D possibly corresponds to TRBD1 (7 bases). Germline V gene data show CDR1 as SNHLY and CDR2 as FYNNEI. The CDR3 runs to 14 residues. V shed 6 bases and J shed 2 bases, with 14 bases lying between them. The CDR3 nucleotides are TGTGCCAGCAGGCAGGCAGGGGGGACCTACGAGCAGTACTTC. This codes for CASRQAGGTYEQYF.

The chain employs TRBV5-4 and TRBJ1-3; a weak D match, TRBD1 (5 bases). Trimming left V 4 bases short and J 3 bases short, with 17 bases between. CDR3 length: 16 residues. The V gene's germline CDR1 is SGHNT and CDR2 YYREEE (reference sequence). CDR3 in DNA: TGTGCCAGCAGCGCCTCAGGGACTCTGTTTGGAAACACCATATATTTT. Its protein product is CASSASGTLFGNTIYF.

This chain uses TRBV7-3 with TRBJ1-1, with D possibly being TRBD1 (5 bases). The germline V and J ends were trimmed by 4 bases and 4 bases, with 10 bases remaining between them. Germline assignment: CDR1 SGHTA and CDR2 FQGTGA. This CDR3 region has 13 residues. The CDR3 reads CASSSQGSTEAFF. CDR3 nucleotides: TGTGCCAGCAGCTCCCAGGGTAGCACTGAAGCTTTCTTT.

The chain joins TRBV30 to TRBJ2-5; no definite D call. This CDR3 is built from 13 residues. Trimming removed 0 bases at V and 7 bases at J, with 12 bases between. Germline CDR1 GTSNPN, CDR2 SVGIG (reference sequence). The CDR3 DNA is TGTGCCTGGAGTGTCGACAATAGAGTGACCCAGTACTTC. This encodes CAWSVDNRVTQYF.

There are a few counts of this clone. The genes are TRBV28 and TRBJ2-2, with 12 bases lining up with TRBD2. CDR1 and CDR2 (germline): MDHEN, SYDVKM. The CDR3 length is 17 residues. Unmatched junction bases numbered 11, after V lost 5 bases and J lost 7 bases. The CDR3 region is CASSPFRTSGTGGELFF. The CDR3 DNA reads TGTGCCAGCAGTCCTTTCCGGACTAGCGGGACTGGCGGGGAGCTGTTTTTT.

In DNA form, the CDR3 reads TGCAGCGCGAAGCACGGTAACTATGGCTACACCTTC. Translating it yields CSAKHGNYGYTF. V is TRBV29-1 and J is TRBJ1-2; no clear D. Trimming stripped 7 bases from V and 1 base from J, with 10 bases between. CDR1 and CDR2 from the germline V gene are SQVTM and ANQGSEA. The CDR3 contains 12 residues.

The chain links TRBV30 to TRBJ1-1; unclear D gene. The CDR3 sequence is 12 residues long. Looked up from germline, CDR1 is GTSNPN and CDR2 is SVGIG (reference sequence). The V end lost 1 base, the J end lost 4 bases, and 7 bases lay between the germline ends. The CDR3 coding sequence is TGTGCCTGGAGTGAGAGAGCCACTGAAGCTTTCTTT. It translates to CAWSERATEAFF.

This chain links TRBV7-3 with TRBJ2-3, with a possible D match to TRBD1 (6 bases). V dropped 5 bases and J dropped 2 bases, with 17 bases sitting between them. In germline, CDR1 is SGHTA, CDR2 FQGTGA. This CDR3 region has 16 residues. The CDR3 region has the DNA TGTGCCAGCAGCAAGGGGGTGGATGCGGTCACAGATACGCAGTATTTT. Translating gives CASSKGVDAVTDTQYF.

The gene calls are TRBV2 and TRBJ2-7, with D possibly matching TRBD2 (5 bases). V was shortened by 5 bases and J by 5 bases, with 16 bases between the two germline ends. Germline V CDR1 and CDR2: SNHLY, FYNNEI. The CDR3 contains 14 residues. CDR3 DNA sequence: TGTGCCAGCAGTACACAGCGGTTTGCTGACGAGCAGTACTTC. Translating gives CASSTQRFADEQYF.

V and J are TRBV6-1 and TRBJ2-2; TRBD1 might be the D (6 bases). The V gene lost 7 bases and the J gene lost 4 bases, with 16 bases spanning the gap. The CDR3 is 15 residues long. CDR1 MNHNS and CDR2 SASEGT come from the germline V gene. CDR3 nucleotides: TGTGCCAGCATCGCCGGACAGACCAGCACCGGGGAGCTGTTTTTT. It specifies CASIAGQTSTGELFF.

V usage is TRBV7-2 and J usage is TRBJ1-2; 7 bases map to TRBD1. Germline assignment: CDR1 SGHTA and CDR2 FQGNSA. V dropped 2 bases and J dropped 8; count of bases not matched to a gene: 5. This CDR3 contains 13 residues. In nucleotides, the CDR3 is TGTGCCAGCAGCTTACCCTACAGGGGCGGCTACACCTTC. Its translation: CASSLPYRGGYTF.

V gene TRBV19 combines with J gene TRBJ1-5, with a tentative D call TRBD1 (5 bases). The CDR3 is 14 amino acids. Trimming stripped 6 bases from V and 1 base from J, with 10 bases between. The germline V gene has CDR1 LNHDA and CDR2 SQIVND (reference sequence). In nucleotides, the CDR3 is TGTGCCAGTAGACAGGAACTCAGCAATCAGCCCCAGCATTTT. It encodes CASRQELSNQPQHF.

V and J are TRBV7-9 and TRBJ2-3; D is tentatively TRBD1 or TRBD2 (7 bases each). Trimming stripped 6 bases from V and 4 bases from J, with 14 bases between. The CDR3 is made up of 14 amino acids. Germline CDR1 and CDR2: SEHNR and FQNEAQ (reference sequence). This CDR3 reads CASRRGQGADTQYF. The CDR3 nucleotides are TGTGCCAGCAGGCGGGGGCAGGGGGCAGATACGCAGTATTTT.

The V call is TRBV9, the J call TRBJ2-7; 8 nucleotides align to TRBD1. CDR1 is SGDLS and CDR2 is YYNGEE in the germline V gene. Losses at the gene ends were 4 bases for V and 6 bases for J; bases not matched to a gene: 18. The CDR3 consists of 17 residues. CDR3 nucleotide sequence: TGTGCCAGCAGCCCATCTCCCCCTGGGGCAGGGGGCATCGAGCAGTACTTC. It encodes CASSPSPPGAGGIEQYF.

This clone has just one count. The J gene is TRBJ2-6, the V gene TRBV30; tentatively, D is TRBD1 or TRBD2 (5 bases each). Germline CDR1 reads GTSNPN; CDR2 reads SVGIG (reference sequence). The CDR3 runs 17 residues. The germline V and J ends were trimmed by 4 bases and 0 bases, with 16 bases remaining between them. The CDR3 reads CAWKRDRSHSGANVLTF. The CDR3 region has the DNA TGTGCCTGGAAGAGGGACCGTTCCCACTCTGGGGCCAACGTCCTGACTTTC. The full variable domain, rest sourced from reference TRBV30 and TRBJ2-6, is SQTIHQWPATLVQPVGSPLSLECTVEGTSNPNLYWYRQAAGRGLQLLFYSVGIGQISSEVPQNLSASRPQDRQFILSSKKLLLSDSGFYLCAWKRDRSHSGANVLTFGAGSRLTVL.

The gene calls are TRBV2 and TRBJ1-5; no clear D gene. This CDR3 is 16 amino acids long. Trimming stripped 4 bases from V and 4 bases from J, with 17 bases between. CDR1 and CDR2 (germline): SNHLY, FYNNEI. The CDR3 spells CASSVMGRRGNQPQHF. CDR3 coding DNA: TGTGCCAGCAGTGTTATGGGTCGGCGGGGAAATCAGCCCCAGCATTTT. The entire variable domain, with the rest obtained from reference TRBV2 and TRBJ1-5, is as follows: EPEVTQTPSHQVTQMGQEVILRCVPISNHLYFYWYRQILGQKVEFLVSFYNNEISEKSEIFDDQFSVERPDGSNFTLKIRSTKLEDSAMYFCASSVMGRRGNQPQHFGDGTRLSIL.

The rearrangement uses TRBV29-1 and TRBJ1-1; D unresolved. V lost 0 bases to trimming and J lost 10 bases, with 18 bases between them. The CDR3 runs to 14 residues. Germline values: CDR1 SQVTM, CDR2 ANQGSEA. Written as DNA, the CDR3 is TGCAGCGTTGAAGATCTGGCCAGTTGGAGAGGAGCTTTCTTT. It yields the protein CSVEDLASWRGAFF.

The chain couples TRBV2 to TRBJ1-1; perhaps TRBD1 as D (5 bases). Germline CDR1 and CDR2: SNHLY and FYNNEI. The CDR3 runs 15 residues. Between the trimmed V and J ends, which lost 1 base and 7 bases, there was a span of 16 bases. The DNA of the CDR3 is TGTGCCAGCAGTGAAGTTACGGGACGGACGAATGAAGCTTTCTTT. This translates into CASSEVTGRTNEAFF. Variable domain in full (rest from reference TRBV2 and TRBJ1-1): EPEVTQTPSHQVTQMGQEVILRCVPISNHLYFYWYRQILGQKVEFLVSFYNNEISEKSEIFDDQFSVERPDGSNFTLKIRSTKLEDSAMYFCASSEVTGRTNEAFFGQGTRLTVV.

For the CDR3, the DNA is TGTGCCAGCTCACCAGGTCACGGGATAGGTAATGAGCAGTTCTTC. Its translation is CASSPGHGIGNEQFF. The gene calls are TRBV18 and TRBJ2-1; D might be TRBD2 (5 bases). Germline V gives CDR1 KGHSH, CDR2 LQKENI. The CDR3 is made up of 15 amino acids. Trimming removed 2 bases at V and 7 bases at J, with 15 bases between.

V is TRBV29-1 and J is TRBJ2-7; 12 nucleotides line up with TRBD2. The CDR3 loop spans 14 amino acids. CDR1 and CDR2 from the germline V gene are SQVTM and ANQGSEA. Losses at the gene ends were 3 bases for V and 7 bases for J; bases not matched to a gene: 7. Here the CDR3 reads CSVDRGTSGREQYF. The CDR3 bases are TGCAGCGTTGACAGGGGGACTAGCGGGCGGGAGCAGTACTTC.

This clone was counted only a few times. The chain recombines TRBV28 with TRBJ1-5; no definite D call. V gave up 3 bases and J gave up 1 base, with 10 bases separating them. CDR1 MDHEN and CDR2 SYDVKM come from the germline V gene. The CDR3 is made up of 15 amino acids. The CDR3 region is CASSFWGNSNQPQHF. CDR3 coding DNA: TGTGCCAGCAGTTTTTGGGGAAACAGCAATCAGCCCCAGCATTTT.

The chain joins TRBV29-1 to TRBJ1-1; D gene ambiguous. The CDR3 is 14 residues long. With 3 bases removed from V and 6 bases from J, the gap between germline ends came to 17 bases. Germline CDR1 and CDR2: SQVTM and ANQGSEA. The DNA for the CDR3 is TGCAGCGTTGATATTCGAGAAACCTACCCTGAAGCTTTCTTT. This gives the protein CSVDIRETYPEAFF.